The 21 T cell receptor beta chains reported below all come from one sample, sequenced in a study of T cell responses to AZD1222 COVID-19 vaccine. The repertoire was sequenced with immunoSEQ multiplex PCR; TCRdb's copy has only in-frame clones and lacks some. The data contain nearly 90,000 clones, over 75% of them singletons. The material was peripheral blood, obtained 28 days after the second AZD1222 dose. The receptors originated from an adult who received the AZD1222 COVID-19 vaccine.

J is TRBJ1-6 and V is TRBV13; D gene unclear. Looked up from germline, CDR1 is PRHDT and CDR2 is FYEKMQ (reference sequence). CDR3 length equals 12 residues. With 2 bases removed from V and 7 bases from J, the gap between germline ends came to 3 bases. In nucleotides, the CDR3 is TGTGCCAGCAGCTTAAGAAATTCACCCCTCCACTTT. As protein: CASSLRNSPLHF. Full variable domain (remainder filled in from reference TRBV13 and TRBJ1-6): AAGVIQSPRHLIKEKRETATLKCYPIPRHDTVYWYQQGPGQDPQFLISFYEKMQSDKGSIPDRFSAQQFSDYHSELNMSSLELGDSALYFCASSLRNSPLHFGNGTRLTVT.

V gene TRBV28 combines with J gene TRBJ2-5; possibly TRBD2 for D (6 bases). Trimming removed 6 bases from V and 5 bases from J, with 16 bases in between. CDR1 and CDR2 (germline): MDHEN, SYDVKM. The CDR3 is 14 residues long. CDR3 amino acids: CASRGSTSLETQYF. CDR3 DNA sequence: TGTGCCAGCAGGGGGAGTACTAGCTTGGAGACCCAGTACTTC.

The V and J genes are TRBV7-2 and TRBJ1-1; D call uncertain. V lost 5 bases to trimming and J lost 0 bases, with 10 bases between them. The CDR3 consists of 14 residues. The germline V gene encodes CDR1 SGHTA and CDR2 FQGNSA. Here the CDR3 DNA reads TGTGCCAGCAGCCTCGACGGTTTGAACACTGAAGCTTTCTTT. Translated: CASSLDGLNTEAFF.

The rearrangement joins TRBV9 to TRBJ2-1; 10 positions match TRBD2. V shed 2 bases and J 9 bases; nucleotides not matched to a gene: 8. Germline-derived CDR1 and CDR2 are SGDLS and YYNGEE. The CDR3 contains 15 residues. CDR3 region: CASSVGASGGTEQFF. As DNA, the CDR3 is TGTGCCAGCAGCGTGGGGGCTAGCGGGGGAACTGAGCAGTTCTTC.

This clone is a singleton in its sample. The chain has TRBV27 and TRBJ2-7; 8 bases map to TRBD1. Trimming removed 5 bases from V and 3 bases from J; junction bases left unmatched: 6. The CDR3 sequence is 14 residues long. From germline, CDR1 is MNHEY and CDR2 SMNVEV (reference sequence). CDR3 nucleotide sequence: TGTGCCAGCAGTCGACCGGGACAGGTCTACGAGCAGTACTTC. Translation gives CASSRPGQVYEQYF.

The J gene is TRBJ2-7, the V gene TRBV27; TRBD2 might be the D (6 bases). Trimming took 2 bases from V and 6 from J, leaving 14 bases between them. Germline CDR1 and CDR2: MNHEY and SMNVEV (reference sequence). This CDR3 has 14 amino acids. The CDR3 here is CASSLNPGLIEQYF. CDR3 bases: TGTGCCAGCAGTTTAAACCCGGGACTCATCGAGCAGTACTTC.

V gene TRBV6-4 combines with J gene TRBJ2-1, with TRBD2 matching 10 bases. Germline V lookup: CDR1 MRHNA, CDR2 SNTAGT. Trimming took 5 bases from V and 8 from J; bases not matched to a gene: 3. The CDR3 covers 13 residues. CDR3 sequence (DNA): TGTGCCAGCAGTAGCGGGGGGGCCCATGAGCAGTTCTTC. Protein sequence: CASSSGGAHEQFF.

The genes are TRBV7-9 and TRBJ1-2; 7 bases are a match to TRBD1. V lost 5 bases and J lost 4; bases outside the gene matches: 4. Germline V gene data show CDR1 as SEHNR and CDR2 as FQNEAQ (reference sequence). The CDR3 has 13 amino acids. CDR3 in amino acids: CASSPGQFYGYTF. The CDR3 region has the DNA TGTGCCAGCAGCCCGGGACAGTTCTATGGCTACACCTTC.

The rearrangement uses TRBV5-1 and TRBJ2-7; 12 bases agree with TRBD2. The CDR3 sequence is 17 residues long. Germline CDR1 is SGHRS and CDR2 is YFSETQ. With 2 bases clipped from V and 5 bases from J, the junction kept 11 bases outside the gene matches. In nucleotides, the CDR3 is TGCGCCAGCAGCTTTACCCTAGCGGGGGGGCCCAGAGACGAGCAGTACTTC. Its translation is CASSFTLAGGPRDEQYF.

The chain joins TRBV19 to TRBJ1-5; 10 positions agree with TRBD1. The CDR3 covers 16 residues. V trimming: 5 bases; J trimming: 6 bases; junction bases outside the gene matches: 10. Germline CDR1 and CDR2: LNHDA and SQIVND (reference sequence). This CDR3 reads CASSPRQGATGQPQHF. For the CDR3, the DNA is TGTGCCAGTAGTCCAAGACAGGGGGCCACGGGTCAGCCCCAGCATTTT.

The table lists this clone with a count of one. The CDR3 nucleotides read TGTGCCAGCACTCGTCAGGGGGCGAATGAAAAACTGTTTTTT. It is translated as CASTRQGANEKLFF. The rearrangement uses TRBV6-5 and TRBJ1-4; 8 nucleotides agree with TRBD1. Germline V CDR1 and CDR2: MNHEY, SVGAGI. J gave up 5 bases and V 7 bases, and 6 bases lay outside the gene matches. The CDR3 is made up of 14 amino acids.

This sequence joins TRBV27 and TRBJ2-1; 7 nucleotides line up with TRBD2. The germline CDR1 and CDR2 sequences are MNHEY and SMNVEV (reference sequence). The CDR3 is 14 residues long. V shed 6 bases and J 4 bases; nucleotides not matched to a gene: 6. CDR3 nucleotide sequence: TGTGCCAGCAGAGGAGCGGGGCCTTACAATGAGCAGTTCTTC. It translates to CASRGAGPYNEQFF.

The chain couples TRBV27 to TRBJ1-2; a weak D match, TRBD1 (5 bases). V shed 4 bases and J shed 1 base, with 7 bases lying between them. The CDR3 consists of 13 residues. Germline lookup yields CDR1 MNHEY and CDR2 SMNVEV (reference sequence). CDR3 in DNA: TGTGCCAGCAGTTGGGGCAATAACTATGGCTACACCTTC. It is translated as CASSWGNNYGYTF.

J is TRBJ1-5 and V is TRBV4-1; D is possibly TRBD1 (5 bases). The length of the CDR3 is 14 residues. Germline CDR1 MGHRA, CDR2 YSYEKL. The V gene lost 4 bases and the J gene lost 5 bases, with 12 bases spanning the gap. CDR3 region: CASSPRPGDQPQHF. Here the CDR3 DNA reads TGCGCCAGCAGCCCTCGACCGGGGGATCAGCCCCAGCATTTT.

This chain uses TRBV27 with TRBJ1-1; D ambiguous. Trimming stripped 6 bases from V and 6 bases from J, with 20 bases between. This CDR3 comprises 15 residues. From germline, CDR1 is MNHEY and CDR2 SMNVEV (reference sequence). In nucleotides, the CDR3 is TGTGCCAGCAGCCCTTGGGTCGGGAACAACCCTGAAGCTTTCTTT. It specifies CASSPWVGNNPEAFF.

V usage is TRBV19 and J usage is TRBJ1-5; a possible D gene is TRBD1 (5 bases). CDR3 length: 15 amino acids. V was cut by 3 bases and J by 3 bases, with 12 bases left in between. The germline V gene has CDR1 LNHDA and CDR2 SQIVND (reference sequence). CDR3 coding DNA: TGTGCCAGTAGTATTTTTCCGGGGACCAATCAGCCCCAGCATTTT. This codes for CASSIFPGTNQPQHF.

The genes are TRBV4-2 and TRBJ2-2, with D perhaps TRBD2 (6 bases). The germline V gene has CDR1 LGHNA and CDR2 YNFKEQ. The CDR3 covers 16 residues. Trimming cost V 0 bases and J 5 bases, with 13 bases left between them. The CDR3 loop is CASSQDRRGQTGELFF. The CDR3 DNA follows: TGTGCCAGCAGCCAAGATAGGCGGGGTCAGACCGGGGAGCTGTTTTTT.

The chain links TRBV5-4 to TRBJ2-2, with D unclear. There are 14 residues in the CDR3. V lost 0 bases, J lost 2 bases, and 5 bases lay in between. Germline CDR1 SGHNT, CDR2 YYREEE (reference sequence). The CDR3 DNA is TGTGCCAGCAGCTTGGAACTAAACACCGGGGAGCTGTTTTTT. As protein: CASSLELNTGELFF.

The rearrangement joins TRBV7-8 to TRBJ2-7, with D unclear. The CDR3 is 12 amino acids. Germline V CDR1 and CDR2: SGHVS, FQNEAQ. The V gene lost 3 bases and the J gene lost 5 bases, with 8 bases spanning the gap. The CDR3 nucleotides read TGTGCCAGCAGCTTCGAGACCCACGAGCAGTACTTC. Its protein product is CASSFETHEQYF.

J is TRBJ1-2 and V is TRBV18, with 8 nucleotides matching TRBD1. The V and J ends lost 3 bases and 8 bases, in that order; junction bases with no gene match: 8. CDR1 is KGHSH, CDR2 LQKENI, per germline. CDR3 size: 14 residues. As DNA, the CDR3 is TGTGCCAGCTCACCGGGACAGGTCTTAGGCGGCTACACCTTC. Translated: CASSPGQVLGGYTF.

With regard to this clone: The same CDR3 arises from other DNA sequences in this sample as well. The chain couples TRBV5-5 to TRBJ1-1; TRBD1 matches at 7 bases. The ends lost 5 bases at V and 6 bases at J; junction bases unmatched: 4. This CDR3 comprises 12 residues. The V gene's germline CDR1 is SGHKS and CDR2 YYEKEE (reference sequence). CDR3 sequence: CASSLTGSEAFF. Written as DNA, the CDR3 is TGTGCCAGCAGTCTGACAGGGTCTGAAGCTTTCTTT. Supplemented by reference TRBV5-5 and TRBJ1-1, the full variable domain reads DAGVTQSPTHLIKTRGQQVTLRCSPISGHKSVSWYQQVLGQGPQFIFQYYEKEERGRGNFPDRFSARQFPNYSSELNVNALLLGDSALYLCASSLTGSEAFFGQGTRLTVV.